This TCR beta chain was sequenced in a study of T cells expressing NK-cell markers. Background on the study: HCMV seropositivity characterized most of the eight sequenced donors, and seronegativity one. General study results and limits: Unclear, still, was the HCMV specificity of the expanded NKG2C+ T cell clones.

In regard to this clonotype: Antigen unknown.

There are 13 residues in the CDR3. Germline assignment: CDR1 GTSNPN and CDR2 SVGIG (reference sequence). Reprocessing the 5' RACE reads, TCRdb reports a single entry for every CDR3 protein and omits DNA. The table for this sample gives some 460,000 distinct CDR3 sequences. The material sequenced was blood T cells: a sorted CD56 or NKG2C T cell subset, CD4+ or CD8+ T cells, or bulk PBMC T cells (not recorded which). The chain couples TRBV30 to TRBJ2-1. The source of this sequence is a woman in her forties or fifties in good health. The CDR3: CASDDSGRGEQFF.